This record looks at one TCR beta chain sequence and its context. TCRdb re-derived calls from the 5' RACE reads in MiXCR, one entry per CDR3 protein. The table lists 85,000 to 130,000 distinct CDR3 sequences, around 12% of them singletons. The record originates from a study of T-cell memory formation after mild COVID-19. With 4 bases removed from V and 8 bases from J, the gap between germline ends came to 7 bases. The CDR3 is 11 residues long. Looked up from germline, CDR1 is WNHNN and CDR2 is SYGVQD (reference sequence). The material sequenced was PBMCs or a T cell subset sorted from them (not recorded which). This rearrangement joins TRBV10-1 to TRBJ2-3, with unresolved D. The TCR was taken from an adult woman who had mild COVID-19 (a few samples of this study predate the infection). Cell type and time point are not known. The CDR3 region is CASSGIGTQYF. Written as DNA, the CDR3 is TGCGCCAGCAGTGGAATTGGTACGCAGTATTTT.